This T cell receptor beta chain was obtained from a study of OX40 agonist ivuxolimab in advanced cancers. Study at large: It was permissible to have had prior anti-PD-1, anti-PD-L1 or anti-CTLA-4 therapy, and about 40% had some.

CDR1 and CDR2 (germline): MGHDK, SYGVNS. The CDR3 loop spans 12 amino acids. Trimming cost V 5 bases and J 6 bases, with 7 bases left between them. Method: immunoSEQ multiplex PCR; TCRdb's copy keeps in-frame clones and lacks some. The sample consists of 100,000 to 140,000 clones, less than 95% of them appearing once. This sequence was found in an adult with an advanced solid tumor such as melanoma, head and neck, liver or kidney cancer. The rearrangement links TRBV25-1 to TRBJ2-2; D is undetermined. The sequences come from CD4+ or CD8+ T cells sorted from blood, collected in a trial of the OX40 agonist ivuxolimab. CDR3 DNA: TGTGCCAGCAGTCATCAACCCGGGGAGCTGTTTTTT. This sequence encodes CASSHQPGELFF.